This is a list of T cell receptor beta chains from one sample in a study of post-analysis software for immune sequencing data. MiXCR, applied by TCRdb to the PCR reads, yields one record per CDR3 protein. In the table there are 400,000 to 500,000 distinct CDR3 sequences, 30% to 40% of which are singletons. Sequenced sample: blood. These receptors were collected from a girl aged 2-9 years with multiple sclerosis. Both conserved end residues are part of each CDR3. D genes are given only for firm matches. Clone size, where shown, is once, few, many, or a class for clones that have expanded.

v_call | clone_size | d_call | cdr3_aa
TRBV12-3/TRBV12-4 | few | NA | CASRGTLNQPQHF
TRBV20-1 | NA | NA | CSARGDGEEQFF
TRBV5-1 | NA | NA | CASSSVSMREKLFF
TRBV20-1 | NA | NA | CSAGVQGSTKQYF
TRBV10-3 | few | NA | CAISEGSPLLDTQYF
TRBV24-1 | NA | NA | CATSTGGTNEKLFF
TRBV2 | few | NA | CASSEALRTSRGVIQYF
TRBV2 | NA | TRBD1 | CASSVEGAHGYTF
TRBV11-2 | NA | NA | CASSLDAGILGEKLFF
TRBV12-3/TRBV12-4 | NA | NA | CASSLVLAASTDTQYF
TRBV6-5 | few | NA | CASRPPGQRGGYTF
TRBV20-1 | NA | TRBD1 | CSGRDRGNYGYTF
TRBV20-1 | NA | TRBD2 | CSARDLGSGVNEQFF
TRBV6-2/TRBV6-3 | NA | TRBD1 | CASSYMPGQGTDTQYF
TRBV20-1 | few | TRBD1 | CSAGDSRQGKETQYF
TRBV18 | NA | NA | CASSPFPDWGNNSPLHF
TRBV29-1 | NA | NA | CSVAGELAKNIQYF
TRBV20-1 | few | TRBD2 | CSARDLRLAGALEQFF
TRBV20-1 | few | NA | CSARDPGGQPQHF
TRBV4-2 | few | TRBD2 | CASSQVLAESPEQFF
TRBV7-2 | NA | NA | CASSLVFGIVGTEAFF
TRBV5-1 | few | TRBD1 | CASSFPGQGLSSGANVLTF
TRBV12-3/TRBV12-4 | NA | NA | CASSWGTSYNEQFF
TRBV20-1 | few | TRBD1 | CSARDYRTGASYEQYF
TRBV20-1 | NA | TRBD2 | CSARGLAVSYEQYF
TRBV29-1 | NA | TRBD2 | CSVAGGRSYNEQFF
TRBV18 | NA | NA | CASSPPGAGETQYF
TRBV5-5 | NA | TRBD2 | CASSLSPSGGTDTQYF
TRBV5-1 | NA | NA | CASSLPLFTDTQYF
TRBV7-9 | NA | NA | CASSRLWRNTEAFF
TRBV14 | once | NA | CASSQVGQTGANVLTF
TRBV9 | few | NA | CASSVSDYNEQFF
TRBV20-1 | NA | TRBD1 | CNARGQGKHNGYTF
TRBV12-3/TRBV12-4 | few | TRBD2 | CASSRGESYEQYF
TRBV10-3 | NA | TRBD2 | CAISEEIAGSGETQYF
TRBV7-9 | NA | NA | CASSLALVGGRGSYEQYF
TRBV5-6 | few | TRBD2 | CASSFSGSLYLSDEQYF
TRBV13 | NA | NA | CASSYNQGTGANVLTF
TRBV12-3/TRBV12-4 | NA | TRBD2 | CASSSRRAREGRDIQYF
TRBV4-1 | many | TRBD1 | CASSQGDRSYEQYF
TRBV28 | NA | TRBD2 | CASSLLTSGGNEQFF
TRBV2 | once | TRBD2 | CASKASGSSYNEQFF
TRBV20-1 | NA | NA | CSAPDSYNSPLHF
TRBV12-3/TRBV12-4 | few | NA | CASSFEREPSNNEQFF
TRBV7-6 | NA | TRBD2 | CASSTQRGGTDTQYF
TRBV4-3 | NA | TRBD1 | CASSRRTGWTEAFF